This TCR beta chain was found in a study of Ad26.COV2.S vaccination and SARS-CoV-2 variants. Notes on the study in general: Non-spike TCR breadth showed similarity between vaccine and placebo recipients.

Treatment denoted: about 20 received Ad26.COV2.S at low or high dose, single or two shots; 5 received placebo; per-sample allocation not given. Sampling took place 63 days after the first vaccine or placebo injection. Donation was by an adult aged 18-55 years who was in Boston. An Ad26 vector carrying the Wuhan-strain SARS-CoV-2 spike served as the vaccine. There are 13 residues in the CDR3. V shed 3 bases and J shed 10 bases, with 14 bases lying between them. Germline V gives CDR1 SGHNT, CDR2 YYREEE (reference sequence). Note on this clone: Its antigen is currently unknown.

Libraries were prepared by immunoSEQ multiplex PCR; TCRdb keeps only in-frame clonotypes and omits some of them. The sample yields roughly 680,000 clones, around 89% seen once. The receptor's source is a person between 18 and 65 years old who received the Ad26.COV2.S COVID-19 vaccine or a placebo. V and J are TRBV5-4 and TRBJ1-5; a weak D match, TRBD1 (5 bases). The sample was peripheral blood, taken in a trial of Ad26.COV2.S vaccine versus placebo. CDR3 DNA sequence: TGTGCCAGCAGCTCGTCTCCCGGGACCCCCCAGCATTTT. Its translation: CASSSSPGTPQHF.